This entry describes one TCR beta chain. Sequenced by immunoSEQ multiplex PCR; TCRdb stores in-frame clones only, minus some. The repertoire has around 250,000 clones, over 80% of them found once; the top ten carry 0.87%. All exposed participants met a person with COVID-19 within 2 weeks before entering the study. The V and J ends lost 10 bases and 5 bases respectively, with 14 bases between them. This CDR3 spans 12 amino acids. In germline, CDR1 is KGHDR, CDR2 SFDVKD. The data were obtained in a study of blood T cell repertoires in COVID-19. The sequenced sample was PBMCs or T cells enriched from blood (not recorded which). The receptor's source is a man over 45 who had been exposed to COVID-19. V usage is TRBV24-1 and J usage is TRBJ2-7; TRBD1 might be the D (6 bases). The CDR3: CATLTRDNEQYV. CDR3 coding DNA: TGTGCCACTTTGACCCGGGACAACGAGCAGTACGTC.